This passage covers 28 T cell receptor beta chains from one sample sequenced in a study of blood T cell repertoires in COVID-19. TCRdb's copy holds only in-frame clones and misses some; the assay was immunoSEQ multiplex PCR. The data contain 260,000 or so clones, 83% of them singletons. Material for sequencing was PBMCs or T cells enriched from blood (not recorded which). The origin of the receptors is a woman in her thirties or forties who had been exposed to COVID-19.

The CDR3 region has the DNA TGTGCCAGCAGTGGTCCGGAGCTTGAAGCTTTCTTT. Amino acids: CASSGPELEAFF. The chain combines TRBV28 with TRBJ1-1; D unclear. V lost 5 bases and J lost 7, with 11 bases in between. This CDR3 is built from 12 residues. Germline loops: CDR1 MDHEN, CDR2 SYDVKM.

The chain combines TRBV5-1 with TRBJ1-2, with TRBD1 matching over 11 bases. Unmatched junction bases numbered 4, after V lost 2 bases and J lost 4 bases. The CDR3 spans 15 residues. The germline V gene encodes CDR1 SGHRS and CDR2 YFSETQ. The CDR3 sequence is CASSFGQGASYGYTF. The DNA of the CDR3 is TGCGCCAGCAGCTTCGGACAGGGGGCTTCCTATGGCTACACCTTC.

The chain joins TRBV6-2 or TRBV6-3 to TRBJ2-1; tentative D call: TRBD2 (5 bases). Per the germline V gene, CDR1 is MNHEY and CDR2 is SVGEGT. This CDR3 is 15 amino acids long. Trimming pared 4 bases from V and 8 bases from J, leaving 18 bases between. The CDR3 protein is CASSSLLMGGHEQFF. The CDR3 DNA follows: TGTGCCAGCAGTTCCCTACTTATGGGCGGGCATGAGCAGTTCTTC.

V is TRBV5-4 and J is TRBJ1-3; 7 nucleotides agree with TRBD1. V gave up 0 bases and J gave up 7 bases; unmatched junction bases: 10. The CDR3 extends over 16 amino acids. Germline lookup yields CDR1 SGHNT and CDR2 YYREEE (reference sequence). The CDR3 DNA sequence: TGTGCCAGCAGCTTGGGCCGGACAGGAGGTGGTAACACCATATATTTT. This gives the protein CASSLGRTGGGNTIYF.

The chain has TRBV6-2 or TRBV6-3 and TRBJ2-3; TRBD2 is a possible D gene (6 bases). Looked up from germline, CDR1 is MNHEY and CDR2 is SVGEGT. The V end was cut by 2 bases, the J end by 1 base, with 10 bases between. The CDR3 loop spans 15 amino acids. Written as DNA, the CDR3 is TGTGCCAGCAGTTACCCCTCGGGGGGCACAGATACGCAGTATTTT. Encoded protein: CASSYPSGGTDTQYF.

The chain joins TRBV11-1 to TRBJ1-2; 7 nucleotides agree with TRBD1. The J segment lost 8 bases and the V segment lost 5 bases, leaving 5 bases of the junction unmatched. Germline V gene lookup returns CDR1 SGHAT and CDR2 FQDESV (reference sequence). The CDR3 sequence is 12 residues long. CDR3 amino acids: CASSPYRGGYTF. CDR3 bases: TGTGCCAGCAGCCCGTACAGGGGCGGCTACACCTTC.

The chain carries TRBV19 and TRBJ1-4, with D possibly matching TRBD1 (5 bases). Germline loops: CDR1 LNHDA, CDR2 SQIVND (reference sequence). The CDR3 is made up of 18 amino acids. V was pared by 3 bases and J by 4 bases, with 21 bases between. The CDR3 reads CASSILTGRGTINEKLFF. The CDR3 DNA sequence: TGTGCCAGTAGTATCTTGACGGGGAGGGGAACTATTAATGAAAAACTGTTTTTT.

The J gene is TRBJ1-2, the V gene TRBV3-1 (or the pseudogene TRBV3-2), with TRBD1 as a possible D gene (6 bases). CDR1 LGHDT and CDR2 YNNKEL come from the germline V gene (reference sequence). This CDR3 region has 14 residues. Trimming pared 4 bases from V and 3 bases from J, leaving 12 bases between. Written as DNA, the CDR3 is TGTGCCAGCAGCCCGGCGACAGGTGACTATGGCTACACCTTC. Translating gives CASSPATGDYGYTF.

The rearrangement uses TRBV7-6 and TRBJ1-1; D possibly corresponds to TRBD1 (6 bases). This CDR3 spans 14 amino acids. Per germline, CDR1 SGHVS and CDR2 FNYEAQ. V gave up 7 bases and J gave up 0 bases, with 12 bases separating them. DNA for the CDR3: TGTGCCAGCACCTATACAGGGATGAACACTGAAGCTTTCTTT. This encodes CASTYTGMNTEAFF.

V and J are TRBV5-1 and TRBJ2-7, with a possible D match to TRBD2 (6 bases). Trimming cost V 1 base and J 4 bases, with 9 bases left between them. Germline V gives CDR1 SGHRS, CDR2 YFSETQ. This CDR3 has 13 residues. This CDR3 is CASSLRLEYEQYF. The CDR3 region has the DNA TGCGCCAGCAGCTTGAGACTAGAATACGAGCAGTACTTC.

The rearrangement joins TRBV11-1 to TRBJ1-1; the D gene is possibly TRBD1 (6 bases). V lost 5 bases, J lost 2 bases, and 12 bases lay in between. The CDR3 loop spans 14 amino acids. Per germline, CDR1 SGHAT and CDR2 FQDESV (reference sequence). The DNA for the CDR3 is TGTGCCAGCAGCAACAGGGAAGGAAACACTGAAGCTTTCTTT. The encoded protein is CASSNREGNTEAFF.

The genes are TRBV6-5 and TRBJ2-7, with 8 bases fitting TRBD1. The CDR3 is 15 residues long. CDR1 and CDR2 from the germline V gene are MNHEY and SVGAGI. With V trimmed by 2 bases and J by 2 bases, 5 bases remained unmatched. Written as DNA, the CDR3 is TGTGCCAGCAGTTACCGGGACAGGCGTCCCTACGAGCAGTACTTC. Translating it yields CASSYRDRRPYEQYF.

V is TRBV6-5 and J is TRBJ1-5; possible D gene TRBD1, 6 bases. The CDR3 is 15 residues long. V was clipped by 4 bases and J by 2 bases, with 12 bases between them. CDR1 and CDR2 from the germline V gene are MNHEY and SVGAGI. Written as DNA, the CDR3 is TGTGCCAGCAGTTCCCGGACAGCTGGCAATCAGCCCCAGCATTTT. Its protein product is CASSSRTAGNQPQHF.

The rearrangement joins TRBV5-1 to TRBJ2-3, with D possibly matching TRBD2 (7 bases). Germline lookup yields CDR1 SGHRS and CDR2 YFSETQ. V gave up 0 bases and J gave up 3 bases, with 17 bases separating them. CDR3 length: 17 residues. The CDR3 reads CASSLGAGDIRTDTQYF. In nucleotides, the CDR3 is TGCGCCAGCAGCTTGGGTGCGGGGGACATCCGAACAGATACGCAGTATTTT. Complete variable domain (other parts from reference TRBV5-1 and TRBJ2-3): KAGVTQTPRYLIKTRGQQVTLSCSPISGHRSVSWYQQTPGQGLQFLFEYFSETQRNKGNFPGRFSGRQFSNSRSEMNVSTLELGDSALYLCASSLGAGDIRTDTQYFGPGTRLTVL.

The chain carries TRBV2 and TRBJ1-4, with D maybe TRBD1 (5 bases). V was pared by 6 bases and J by 2 bases, with 13 bases between. Per germline, CDR1 SNHLY and CDR2 FYNNEI. The CDR3 is 15 residues long. CDR3 nucleotide sequence: TGTGCCAGCAGGGTCCGGGGGATCACTAATGAAAAACTGTTTTTT. Its protein product is CASRVRGITNEKLFF.

This sequence joins TRBV19 and TRBJ1-4; perhaps TRBD1 as D (5 bases). V was pared by 7 bases and J by 3 bases, with 15 bases between. The germline CDR1 and CDR2 sequences are LNHDA and SQIVND (reference sequence). The CDR3 length is 15 residues. CDR3 loop: CASKGTGRSNEKLFF. The CDR3 nucleotides are TGTGCCAGTAAGGGAACAGGCCGCTCTAATGAAAAACTGTTTTTT.

Note on this clone: This same CDR3 is encoded by further DNA sequences in the sample. This sequence joins TRBV27 and TRBJ1-2, with 7 bases fitting TRBD1. Germline CDR1 MNHEY, CDR2 SMNVEV (reference sequence). This CDR3 is 13 amino acids long. V was pared by 5 bases and J by 2 bases, with 2 bases of the junction left unmatched. CDR3 in amino acids: CASSPQGNYGYTF. CDR3 DNA: TGTGCCAGCAGTCCACAGGGGAACTATGGCTACACCTTC.

This clone was detected only once. The chain recombines TRBV6-5 with TRBJ1-1; D is ambiguous. Looked up from germline, CDR1 is MNHEY and CDR2 is SVGAGI. This CDR3 has 12 residues. Trimming took 0 bases from V and 7 from J, leaving 6 bases between them. The CDR3 reads CASSYSRGEAFF. The CDR3 bases are TGTGCCAGCAGTTACTCGCGGGGTGAAGCTTTCTTT.

The chain employs TRBV3-1 (or the pseudogene TRBV3-2) and TRBJ2-1, with 14 bases aligning to TRBD2. Germline trimming cut 8 bases from V and 10 bases from J; bases unmatched to any gene: 7. This CDR3 has 14 amino acids. Looked up from germline, CDR1 is LGHDT and CDR2 is YNNKEL (reference sequence). As DNA, the CDR3 is TGTGCCAGCGTCGGGACTAGCGGGGGCCTCGAGCAGTTCTTC. The encoded protein is CASVGTSGGLEQFF.

This chain joins TRBV11-3 and TRBJ2-5, with 7 bases fitting TRBD1. Germline CDR1 and CDR2: SGHNT and YENEEA. With V trimmed by 4 bases and J by 4 bases, 3 bases remained unmatched. This CDR3 region has 13 residues. The CDR3 loop is CASSSTGVETQYF. CDR3 DNA sequence: TGTGCCAGCAGCTCAACAGGGGTAGAGACCCAGTACTTC.

This clone is deemed medium-sized. The chain carries TRBV9 and TRBJ1-6, with 8 bases matching TRBD1. The CDR3 extends over 15 amino acids. Unmatched junction bases numbered 4, after V lost 3 bases and J lost 5 bases. Per the germline V gene, CDR1 is SGDLS and CDR2 is YYNGEE. In DNA, the CDR3 is TGTGCCAGCAGCGGGGACAGGTGGGATAATTCACCCCTCCACTTT. Translating gives CASSGDRWDNSPLHF.

This chain links TRBV2 with TRBJ1-1; TRBD1 matches at 10 bases. The CDR3 contains 12 residues. Germline V gene lookup returns CDR1 SNHLY and CDR2 FYNNEI. Unmatched junction bases numbered 5, after V lost 5 bases and J lost 11 bases. CDR3 bases: TGTGCCAGCAGTCGGGACAGGGGTTCCGCTTTCTTT. It encodes CASSRDRGSAFF.

This chain uses TRBV19 with TRBJ2-7; possibly TRBD2 for D (5 bases). CDR3 length: 15 residues. Germline V gives CDR1 LNHDA, CDR2 SQIVND (reference sequence). V lost 3 bases to trimming and J lost 2 bases, with 14 bases between them. This CDR3 reads CASSIGESSTYEQYF. In DNA, the CDR3 is TGTGCCAGTAGTATCGGGGAATCCTCTACCTACGAGCAGTACTTC.

The chain has TRBV29-1 and TRBJ2-1; perhaps TRBD2 as D (6 bases). The V end lost 4 bases, the J end lost 6 bases, and 7 bases lay between the germline ends. Germline V lookup: CDR1 SQVTM, CDR2 ANQGSEA. The CDR3 covers 11 residues. This chain's CDR3 is CSVVRGNEQFF. The DNA for the CDR3 is TGCAGCGTTGTGCGGGGCAATGAGCAGTTCTTC.

The rearrangement links TRBV7-2 to TRBJ1-1; TRBD1 aligns across 7 bases. The CDR3 spans 15 residues. Germline V gives CDR1 SGHTA, CDR2 FQGNSA. J gave up 3 bases and V 6 bases, and 10 bases lay outside the gene matches. CDR3 in amino acids: CASRYNRGRDTEAFF. The CDR3 DNA reads TGTGCCAGCAGGTATAACAGGGGACGGGACACTGAAGCTTTCTTT.

The gene calls are TRBV28 and TRBJ2-7; D not resolved. Germline V gives CDR1 MDHEN, CDR2 SYDVKM. The CDR3 contains 13 residues. V was cut by 4 bases and J by 3 bases, with 10 bases left in between. CDR3 sequence (DNA): TGTGCCAGCAGTTCCTCCTCCTACTACGAGCAGTACTTC. Its translation is CASSSSSYYEQYF.

V and J are TRBV28 and TRBJ2-7; 11 bases fit TRBD1. CDR1 and CDR2 (germline): MDHEN, SYDVKM. This CDR3 is 18 amino acids long. Trimming at V came to 4 bases and at J to 0 bases, leaving 11 bases not matched to a gene. The CDR3 is CASSSTRWTGGPSYEQYF. In nucleotides, the CDR3 is TGTGCCAGCAGTTCCACCCGATGGACAGGGGGCCCCTCCTACGAGCAGTACTTC. Variable domain in full (rest from reference TRBV28 and TRBJ2-7): DVKVTQSSRYLVKRTGEKVFLECVQDMDHENMFWYRQDPGLGLRLIYFSYDVKMKEKGDIPEGYSVSREKKERFSLILESASTNQTSMYLCASSSTRWTGGPSYEQYFGPGTRLTVT.

V usage is TRBV9 and J usage is TRBJ2-2; no clear D gene. The CDR3 is made up of 16 amino acids. Germline CDR1 and CDR2: SGDLS and YYNGEE. V lost 0 bases to trimming and J lost 4 bases, with 13 bases between them. CDR3 protein: CASSVGATQVTGELFF. In DNA, the CDR3 is TGTGCCAGCAGCGTAGGGGCTACCCAGGTCACCGGGGAGCTGTTTTTT.